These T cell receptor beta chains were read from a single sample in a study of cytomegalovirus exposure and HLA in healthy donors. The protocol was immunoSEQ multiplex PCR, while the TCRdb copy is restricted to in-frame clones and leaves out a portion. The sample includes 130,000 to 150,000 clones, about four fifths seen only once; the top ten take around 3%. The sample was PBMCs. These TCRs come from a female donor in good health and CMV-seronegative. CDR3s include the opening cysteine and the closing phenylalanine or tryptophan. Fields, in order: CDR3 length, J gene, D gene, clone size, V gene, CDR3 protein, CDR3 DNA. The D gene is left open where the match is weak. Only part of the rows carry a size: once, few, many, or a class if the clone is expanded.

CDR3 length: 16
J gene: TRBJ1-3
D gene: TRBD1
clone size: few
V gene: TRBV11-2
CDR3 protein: CASSQGVRSAGNTIYF
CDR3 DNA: TGTGCCAGCAGCCAGGGGGTCAGGAGCGCTGGAAACACCATATATTTT

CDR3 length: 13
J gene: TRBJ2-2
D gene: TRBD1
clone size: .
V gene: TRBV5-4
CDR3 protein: CASTTGDTGELFF
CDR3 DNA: TGTGCCAGCACAACAGGGGATACCGGGGAGCTGTTTTTT

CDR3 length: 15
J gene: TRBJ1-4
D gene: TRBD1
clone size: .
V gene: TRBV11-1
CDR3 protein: CASSTGGATNEKLFF
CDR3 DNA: TGTGCCAGCTCGACAGGGGGAGCAACTAATGAAAAACTGTTTTTT

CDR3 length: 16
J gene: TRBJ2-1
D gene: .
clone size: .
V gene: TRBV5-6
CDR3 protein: CASSLERILAYNEQFF
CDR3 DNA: TGTGCCAGCAGCTTGGAGAGGATTCTCGCCTACAATGAGCAGTTCTTC

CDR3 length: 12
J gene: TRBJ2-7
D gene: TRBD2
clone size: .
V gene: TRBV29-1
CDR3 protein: CSAKGLAREQYF
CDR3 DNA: TGCAGCGCTAAGGGACTAGCGCGTGAGCAGTACTTC

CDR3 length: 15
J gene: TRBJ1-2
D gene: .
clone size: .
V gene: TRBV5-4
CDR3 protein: CASSFSNQINYGYTF
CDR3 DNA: TGTGCCAGCAGCTTTTCGAATCAGATCAACTATGGCTACACCTTC

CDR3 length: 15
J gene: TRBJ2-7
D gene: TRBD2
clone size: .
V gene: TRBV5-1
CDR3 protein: CASSTLAGGYYEQYF
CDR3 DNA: TGCGCCAGCAGCACCCTAGCGGGAGGGTACTACGAGCAGTACTTC

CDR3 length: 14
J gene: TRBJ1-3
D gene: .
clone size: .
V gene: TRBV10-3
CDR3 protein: CAARPGQKRNTIYF
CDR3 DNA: TGTGCCGCCAGACCAGGGCAGAAAAGAAACACCATATATTTT

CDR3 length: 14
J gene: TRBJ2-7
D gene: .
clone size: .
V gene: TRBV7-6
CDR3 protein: CASTLGTARYEQYF
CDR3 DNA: TGTGCCAGCACCCTAGGTACGGCTCGCTACGAGCAGTACTTC

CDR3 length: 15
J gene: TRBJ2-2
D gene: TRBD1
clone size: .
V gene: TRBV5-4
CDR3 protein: CASSPRQGDTGELFF
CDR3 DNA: TGTGCCAGCAGCCCCCGACAGGGGGACACCGGGGAGCTGTTTTTT

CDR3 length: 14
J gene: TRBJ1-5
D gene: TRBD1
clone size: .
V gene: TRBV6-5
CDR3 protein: CASSRGTAAGAQHF
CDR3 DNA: TGTGCCAGCAGTCGCGGGACAGCGGCCGGGGCCCAGCATTTT

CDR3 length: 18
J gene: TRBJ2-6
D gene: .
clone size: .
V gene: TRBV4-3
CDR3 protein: CASSQEGGVPSGANVLTF
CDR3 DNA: TGCGCCAGCAGCCAAGAAGGCGGAGTTCCCTCTGGGGCCAACGTCCTGACTTTC

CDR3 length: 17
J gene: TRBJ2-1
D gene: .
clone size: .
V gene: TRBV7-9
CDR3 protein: CASSLVLTHGGENEQFF
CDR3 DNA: TGTGCCAGCAGCTTAGTATTGACTCACGGAGGGGAGAATGAGCAGTTCTTC

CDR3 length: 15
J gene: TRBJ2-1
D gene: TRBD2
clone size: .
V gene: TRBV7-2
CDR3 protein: CASSSIAGGHNEQFF
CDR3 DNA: TGTGCCAGCAGCTCCATAGCGGGAGGACACAATGAGCAGTTCTTC

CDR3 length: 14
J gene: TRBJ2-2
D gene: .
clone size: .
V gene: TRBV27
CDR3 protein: CASSWTGGVGELFF
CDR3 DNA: TGTGCCAGCAGCTGGACAGGAGGGGTAGGGGAGCTGTTTTTT

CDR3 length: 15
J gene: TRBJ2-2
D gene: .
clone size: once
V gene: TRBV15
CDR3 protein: CATRIGDSNTGELFF
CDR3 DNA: TGTGCCACGAGGATAGGGGATTCGAACACCGGGGAGCTGTTTTTT

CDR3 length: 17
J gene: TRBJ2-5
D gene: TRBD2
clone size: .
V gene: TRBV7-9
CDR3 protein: CASSLTTSGRGQETQYF
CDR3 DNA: TGTGCCAGCAGCCTCACTACCAGCGGGAGGGGCCAAGAGACCCAGTACTTC

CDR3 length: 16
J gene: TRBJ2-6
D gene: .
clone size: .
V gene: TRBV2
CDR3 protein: CASRPGHLSGANVLTF
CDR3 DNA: TGTGCCAGCAGGCCGGGACACCTCTCTGGGGCCAACGTCCTGACTTTC

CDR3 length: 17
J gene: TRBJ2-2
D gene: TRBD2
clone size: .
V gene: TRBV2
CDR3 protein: CASSEKREGLFTGELFF
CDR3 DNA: TGTGCCAGCAGTGAGAAGCGGGAGGGCCTTTTCACCGGGGAGCTGTTTTTT

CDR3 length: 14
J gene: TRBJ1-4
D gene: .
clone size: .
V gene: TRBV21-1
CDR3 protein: CASIGQKGNEKLFF
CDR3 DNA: TGTGCCAGCATAGGACAGAAGGGTAATGAAAAACTGTTTTTT

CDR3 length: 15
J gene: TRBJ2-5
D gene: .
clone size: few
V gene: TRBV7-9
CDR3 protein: CASSPLGGEGETQYF
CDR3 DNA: TGTGCCAGCAGCCCCTTGGGGGGAGAGGGGGAGACCCAGTACTTC

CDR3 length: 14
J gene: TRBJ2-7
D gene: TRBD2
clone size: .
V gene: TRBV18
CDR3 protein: CASSRSGGAYEQYF
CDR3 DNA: TGTGCCAGCTCCCGTAGCGGGGGGGCGTACGAGCAGTACTTC

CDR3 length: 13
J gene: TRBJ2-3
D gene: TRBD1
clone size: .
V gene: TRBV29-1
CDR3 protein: CSVGTGGTDTQYF
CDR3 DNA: TGCAGCGTTGGAACAGGGGGAACAGATACGCAGTATTTT

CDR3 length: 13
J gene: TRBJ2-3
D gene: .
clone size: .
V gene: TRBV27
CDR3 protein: CASRARNSDTQYF
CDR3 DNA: TGTGCCAGCAGAGCTAGAAACTCAGATACGCAGTATTTT

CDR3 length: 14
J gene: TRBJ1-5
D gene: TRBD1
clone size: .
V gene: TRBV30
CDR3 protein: CAWTPGQGRQPQHF
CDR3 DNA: TGTGCCTGGACTCCCGGACAGGGGCGCCAGCCCCAGCATTTT

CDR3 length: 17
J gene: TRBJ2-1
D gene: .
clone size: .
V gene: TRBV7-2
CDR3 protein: CASSLSLQGRFYNEQFF
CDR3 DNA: TGTGCCAGCAGCTTAAGCCTACAGGGCAGGTTCTACAATGAGCAGTTCTTC

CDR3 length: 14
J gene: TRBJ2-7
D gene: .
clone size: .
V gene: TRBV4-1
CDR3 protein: CASSQAGYSYEQYF
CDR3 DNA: TGCGCCAGCAGCCAAGCAGGGTACTCCTACGAGCAGTACTTC

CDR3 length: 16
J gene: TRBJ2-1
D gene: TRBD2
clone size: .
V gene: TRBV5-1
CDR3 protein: CASSLNSGAEGNEQFF
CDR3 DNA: TGCGCCAGCAGCTTAAATAGCGGGGCTGAAGGGAATGAGCAGTTCTTC

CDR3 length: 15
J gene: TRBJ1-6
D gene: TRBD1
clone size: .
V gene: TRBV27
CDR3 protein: CASSLDRVANSPLHF
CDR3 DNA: TGTGCCAGCAGTTTAGACAGGGTGGCTAATTCACCCCTCCACTTT

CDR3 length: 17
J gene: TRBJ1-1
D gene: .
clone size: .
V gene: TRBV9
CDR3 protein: CASSSSVQAGLNTEAFF
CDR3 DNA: TGTGCCAGCAGCTCCTCGGTCCAGGCAGGGCTAAACACTGAAGCTTTCTTT

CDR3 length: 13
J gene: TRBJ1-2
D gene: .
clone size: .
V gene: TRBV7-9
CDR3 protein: CASSPGRGRGYTF
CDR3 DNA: TGTGCCAGCAGCCCCGGTCGGGGAAGGGGCTACACCTTC

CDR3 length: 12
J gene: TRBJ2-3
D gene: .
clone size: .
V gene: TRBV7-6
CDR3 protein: CASSQNPTTQYF
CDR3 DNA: TGTGCCAGCAGCCAAAACCCGACAACGCAGTATTTT

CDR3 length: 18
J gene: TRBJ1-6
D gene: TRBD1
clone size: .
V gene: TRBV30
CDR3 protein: CAWSSGDSDFSYNSPLHF
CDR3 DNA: TGTGCCTGGAGTTCAGGGGACAGCGATTTCTCCTATAATTCACCCCTCCACTTT

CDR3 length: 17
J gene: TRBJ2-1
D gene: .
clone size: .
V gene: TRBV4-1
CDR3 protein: CASSSGPDWRSYNEQFF
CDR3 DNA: TGCGCCAGCAGCTCAGGGCCGGATTGGCGGTCATACAATGAGCAGTTCTTC

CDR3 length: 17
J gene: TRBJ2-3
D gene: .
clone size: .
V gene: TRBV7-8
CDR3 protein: CASSLKSATQEGDTQYF
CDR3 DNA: TGTGCCAGCAGCTTAAAATCGGCTACCCAGGAAGGAGATACGCAGTATTTT

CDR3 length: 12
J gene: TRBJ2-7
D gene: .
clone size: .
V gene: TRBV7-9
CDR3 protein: CASSLGSERQYF
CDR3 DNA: TGTGCCAGCAGCTTAGGAAGCGAGAGACAGTACTTC

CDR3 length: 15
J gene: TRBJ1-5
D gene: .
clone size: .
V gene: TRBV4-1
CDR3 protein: CASSQDQVSNQPQHF
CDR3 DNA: TGCGCCAGCAGCCAAGACCAGGTTAGCAATCAGCCCCAGCATTTT

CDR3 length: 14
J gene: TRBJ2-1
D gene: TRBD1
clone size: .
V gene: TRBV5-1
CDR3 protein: CASSSGGQDNEQFF
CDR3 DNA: TGCGCCAGCAGTTCGGGCGGACAGGACAATGAGCAGTTCTTC

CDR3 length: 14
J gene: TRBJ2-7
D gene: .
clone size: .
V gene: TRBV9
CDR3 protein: CASSVDDSPYEQYF
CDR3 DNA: TGTGCCAGCAGCGTAGACGACAGTCCCTACGAGCAGTACTTC

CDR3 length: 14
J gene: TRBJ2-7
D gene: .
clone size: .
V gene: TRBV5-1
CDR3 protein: CASSLVSRGFEQYF
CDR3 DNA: TGCGCCAGCAGCCTGGTTTCACGGGGGTTCGAGCAGTACTTC

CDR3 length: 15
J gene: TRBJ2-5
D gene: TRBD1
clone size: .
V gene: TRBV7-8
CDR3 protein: CASSFETGRLKTQYF
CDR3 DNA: TGTGCCAGCAGCTTCGAGACAGGGCGTTTAAAGACCCAGTACTTC

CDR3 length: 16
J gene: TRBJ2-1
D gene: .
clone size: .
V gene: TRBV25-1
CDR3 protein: CASSNWRDSSYNEQFF
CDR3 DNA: TGTGCCAGCAGTAACTGGAGGGACAGCTCCTACAATGAGCAGTTCTTC

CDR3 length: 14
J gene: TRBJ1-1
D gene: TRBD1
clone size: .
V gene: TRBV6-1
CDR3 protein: CASRVSTGGFLAFF
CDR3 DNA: TGTGCCAGCAGGGTTTCTACAGGGGGCTTTCTAGCTTTCTTT